This T cell receptor beta chain emerged from a study of a mutant IDH1 vaccine in newly diagnosed glioma. Study-wide background: Patients got their first vaccination 4-6 weeks after radiotherapy alone, or with temozolomide cycles.

As regards this clone: Antigen: not known.

The method was immunoSEQ multiplex PCR; TCRdb's version includes in-frame clones alone and lacks a portion of them. The sample has some 48,000 clones, 79% seen once. Sample time point: week 35, safety follow-up. The vaccine gave 300 ug of a 20-mer mutant IDH1 peptide subcutaneously per dose. Germline CDR1 reads LNHDA; CDR2 reads SQIVND (reference sequence). Losses at the gene ends were 5 bases for V and 8 bases for J; bases not matched to a gene: 11. This CDR3 has 15 residues. The TCR was taken from a man aged 35 to 55 with glioma. This specimen was PBMCs, taken from a glioma patient whose treatment included an IDH1 peptide vaccine. The gene calls are TRBV19 and TRBJ1-4; 7 bases map to TRBD1. CDR3 sequence: CASSGRQGRREKLFF. Written as DNA, the CDR3 is TGTGCCAGTAGTGGCCGACAGGGACGTAGGGAAAAACTGTTTTTT.